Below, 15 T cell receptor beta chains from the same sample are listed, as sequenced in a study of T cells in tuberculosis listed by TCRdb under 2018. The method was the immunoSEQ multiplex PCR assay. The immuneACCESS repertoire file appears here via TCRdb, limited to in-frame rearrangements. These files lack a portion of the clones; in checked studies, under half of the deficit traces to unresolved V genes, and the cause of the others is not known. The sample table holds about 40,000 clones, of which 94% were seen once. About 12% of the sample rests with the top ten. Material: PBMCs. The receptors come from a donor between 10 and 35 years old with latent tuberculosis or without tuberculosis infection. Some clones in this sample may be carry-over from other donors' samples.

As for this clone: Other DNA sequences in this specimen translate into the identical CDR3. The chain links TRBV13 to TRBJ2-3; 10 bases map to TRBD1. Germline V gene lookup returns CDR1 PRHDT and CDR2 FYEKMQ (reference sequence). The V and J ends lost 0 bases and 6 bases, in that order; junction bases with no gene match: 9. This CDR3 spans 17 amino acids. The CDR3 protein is CASSLGLGQGFPDTQYF. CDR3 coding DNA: TGTGCCAGCAGCTTAGGCCTGGGACAGGGGTTTCCGGATACGCAGTATTTT. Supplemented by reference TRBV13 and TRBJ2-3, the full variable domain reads AAGVIQSPRHLIKEKRETATLKCYPIPRHDTVYWYQQGPGQDPQFLISFYEKMQSDKGSIPDRFSAQQFSDYHSELNMSSLELGDSALYFCASSLGLGQGFPDTQYFGPGTRLTVL.

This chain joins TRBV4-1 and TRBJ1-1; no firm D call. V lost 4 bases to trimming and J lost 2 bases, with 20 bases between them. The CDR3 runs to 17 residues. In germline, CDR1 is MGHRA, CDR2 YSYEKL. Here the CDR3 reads CASSPNIAGSPNTEAFF. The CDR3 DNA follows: TGCGCCAGCAGCCCTAACATTGCGGGTTCCCCCAACACTGAAGCTTTCTTT.

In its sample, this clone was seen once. As DNA, the CDR3 is TGTGCCAGCAGTGTGAACAGGGCCTCTTACCAATACAATGAGCAGTTCTTC. Residues: CASSVNRASYQYNEQFF. The chain is built from TRBV2 and TRBJ2-1; a possible D gene is TRBD1 (6 bases). V was clipped by 4 bases and J by 4 bases, with 20 bases between them. Looked up from germline, CDR1 is SNHLY and CDR2 is FYNNEI. This CDR3 is 17 amino acids long. The complete variable domain, with remaining parts taken from reference TRBV2 and TRBJ2-1, reads EPEVTQTPSHQVTQMGQEVILRCVPISNHLYFYWYRQILGQKVEFLVSFYNNEISEKSEIFDDQFSVERPDGSNFTLKIRSTKLEDSAMYFCASSVNRASYQYNEQFFGPGTRLTVL.

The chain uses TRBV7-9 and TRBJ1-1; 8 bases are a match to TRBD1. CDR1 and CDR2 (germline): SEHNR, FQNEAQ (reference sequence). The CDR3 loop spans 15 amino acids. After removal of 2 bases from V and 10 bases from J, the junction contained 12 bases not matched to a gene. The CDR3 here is CASSLLGRGGQGAFF. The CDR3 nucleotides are TGTGCCAGCAGCTTATTGGGGAGGGGAGGACAGGGAGCTTTCTTT.

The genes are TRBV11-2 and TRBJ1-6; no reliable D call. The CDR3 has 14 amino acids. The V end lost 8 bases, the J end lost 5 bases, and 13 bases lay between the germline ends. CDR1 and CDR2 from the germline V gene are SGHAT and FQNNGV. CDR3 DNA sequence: TGTGCCAGCTCTGGAGGGTTAAATAATTCACCCCTCCACTTT. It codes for CASSGGLNNSPLHF.

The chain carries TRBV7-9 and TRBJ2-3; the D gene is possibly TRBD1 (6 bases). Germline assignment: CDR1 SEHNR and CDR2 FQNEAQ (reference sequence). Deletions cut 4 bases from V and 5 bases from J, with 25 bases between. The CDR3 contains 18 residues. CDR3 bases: TGTGCCAGCAGCTCTTATGGGGTGGTGTTCCAAGGGGGAGATACGCAGTATTTT. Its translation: CASSSYGVVFQGGDTQYF. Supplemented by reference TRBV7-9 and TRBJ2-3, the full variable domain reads DTGVSQNPRHKITKRGQNVTFRCDPISEHNRLYWYRQTLGQGPEFLTYFQNEAQLEKSRLLSDRFSAERPKGSFSTLEIQRTEQGDSAMYLCASSSYGVVFQGGDTQYFGPGTRLTVL.

CDR3 in amino acids: CASFGTDTQYF. In nucleotides, the CDR3 is TGTGCCAGCTTCGGGACAGATACGCAGTATTTT. The chain is built from TRBV18 and TRBJ2-3, with D unresolved. V was cut by 7 bases and J by 3 bases, with 5 bases left in between. This CDR3 spans 11 amino acids. CDR1 and CDR2 from the germline V gene are KGHSH and LQKENI.

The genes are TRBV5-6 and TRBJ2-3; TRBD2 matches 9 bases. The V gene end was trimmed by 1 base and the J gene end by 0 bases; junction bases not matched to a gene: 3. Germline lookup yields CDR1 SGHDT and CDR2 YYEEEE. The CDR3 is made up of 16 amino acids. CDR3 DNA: TGTGCCAGCAGCTTGAGACTAGCGGTTAGCACAGATACGCAGTATTTT. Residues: CASSLRLAVSTDTQYF.

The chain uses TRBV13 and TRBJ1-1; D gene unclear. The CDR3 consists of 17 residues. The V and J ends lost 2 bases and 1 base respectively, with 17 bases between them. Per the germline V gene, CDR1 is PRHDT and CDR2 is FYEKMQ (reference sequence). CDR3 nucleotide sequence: TGTGCCAGCAGCTTATTATCCCATCGTACTTCGAACACTGAAGCTTTCTTT. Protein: CASSLLSHRTSNTEAFF.

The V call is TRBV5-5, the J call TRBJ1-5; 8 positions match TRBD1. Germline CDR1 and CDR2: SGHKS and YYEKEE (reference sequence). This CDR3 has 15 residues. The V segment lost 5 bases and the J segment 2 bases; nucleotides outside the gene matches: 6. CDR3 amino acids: CASSYGQGRNQPQHF. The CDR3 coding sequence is TGTGCCAGCAGTTACGGACAGGGTCGCAATCAGCCCCAGCATTTT. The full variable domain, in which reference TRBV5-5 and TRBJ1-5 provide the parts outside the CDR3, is DAGVTQSPTHLIKTRGQQVTLRCSPISGHKSVSWYQQVLGQGPQFIFQYYEKEERGRGNFPDRFSARQFPNYSSELNVNALLLGDSALYLCASSYGQGRNQPQHFGDGTRLSIL.

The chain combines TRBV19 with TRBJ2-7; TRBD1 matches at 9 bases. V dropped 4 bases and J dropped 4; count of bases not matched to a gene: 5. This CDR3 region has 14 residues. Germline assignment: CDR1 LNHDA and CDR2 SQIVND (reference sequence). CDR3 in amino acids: CASSTGTGLYEQYF. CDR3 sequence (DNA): TGTGCCAGTAGTACCGGGACAGGGTTATACGAGCAGTACTTC.

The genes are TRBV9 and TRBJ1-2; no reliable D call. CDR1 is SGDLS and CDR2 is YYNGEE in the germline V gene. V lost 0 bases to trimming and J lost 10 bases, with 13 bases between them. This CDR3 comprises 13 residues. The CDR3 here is CASSVAGGNDYTF. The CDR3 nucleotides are TGTGCCAGCAGCGTAGCTGGCGGGAACGACTACACCTTC.

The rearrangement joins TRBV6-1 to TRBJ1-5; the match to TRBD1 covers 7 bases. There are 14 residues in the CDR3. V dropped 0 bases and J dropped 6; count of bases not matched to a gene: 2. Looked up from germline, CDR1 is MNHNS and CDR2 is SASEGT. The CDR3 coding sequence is TGTGCCAGCAGTGAAGCTCCAGGGGGTCAGCCCCAGCATTTT. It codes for CASSEAPGGQPQHF.

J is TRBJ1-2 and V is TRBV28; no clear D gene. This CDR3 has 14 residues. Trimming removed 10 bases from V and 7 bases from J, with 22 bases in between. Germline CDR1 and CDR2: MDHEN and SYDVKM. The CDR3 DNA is TGTGCCACCCTGAATCTAGCCTTCTCCGGTGGCTACACCTTC. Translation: CATLNLAFSGGYTF.

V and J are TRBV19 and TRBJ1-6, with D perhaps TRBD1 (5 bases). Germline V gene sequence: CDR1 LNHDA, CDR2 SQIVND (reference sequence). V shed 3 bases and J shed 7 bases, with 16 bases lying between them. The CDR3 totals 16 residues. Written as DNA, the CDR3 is TGTGCCAGTAGTATTCGGCGGGGACTGGGGAATTCACCCCTCCACTTT. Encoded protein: CASSIRRGLGNSPLHF.